This T cell receptor beta chain comes out of a study of Ad26.COV2.S vaccination and SARS-CoV-2 variants. Trimming took 0 bases from V and 5 from J, leaving 14 bases between them. Germline assignment: CDR1 SGDLS and CDR2 YYNGEE. CDR3 size: 15 residues. The table came from immunoSEQ multiplex PCR; TCRdb's copy has only in-frame clones and leaves some out. The sample yields some 300,000 clones, 85% seen once. Treatment of the sample: 19 received Ad26.COV2.S at low or high dose, single or two shots; a few received placebo; per-sample allocation not given. Following the first vaccine or placebo injection, samples were taken on day 63. This vaccine is an Ad26 vector that expresses the Wuhan-strain SARS-CoV-2 spike. General study results and limits: Spike-specific CD8+ and CD4+ T cell responses reportedly showed substantial breadth after vaccination. Non-spike TCR breadth was similar in vaccine and placebo recipients.

Remarks on this clone: Its specificity is not known.

J is TRBJ2-5 and V is TRBV9, with D perhaps matching TRBD2 (5 bases). The sample here was peripheral blood, taken in a trial of Ad26.COV2.S vaccine versus placebo. The sequence derives from a person between 18 and 59 years old who received the Ad26.COV2.S COVID-19 vaccine or a placebo. The CDR3 nucleotides are TGTGCCAGCAGCGTAGGCGGCGGGCCCGGGGAGACCCAGTACTTC. It codes for CASSVGGGPGETQYF.